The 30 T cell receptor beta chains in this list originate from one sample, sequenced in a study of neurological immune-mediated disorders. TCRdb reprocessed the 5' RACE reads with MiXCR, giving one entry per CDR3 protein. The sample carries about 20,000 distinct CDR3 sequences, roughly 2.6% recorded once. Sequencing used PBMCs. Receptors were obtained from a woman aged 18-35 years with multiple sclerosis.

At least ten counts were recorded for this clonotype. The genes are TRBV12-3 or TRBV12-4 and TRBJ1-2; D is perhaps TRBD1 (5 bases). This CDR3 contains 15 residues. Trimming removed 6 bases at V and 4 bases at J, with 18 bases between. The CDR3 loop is CASSLSSGAIYGYTF. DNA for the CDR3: TGTGCCAGCAGCCTGTCCAGTGGGGCTATCTATGGCTACACCTTC.

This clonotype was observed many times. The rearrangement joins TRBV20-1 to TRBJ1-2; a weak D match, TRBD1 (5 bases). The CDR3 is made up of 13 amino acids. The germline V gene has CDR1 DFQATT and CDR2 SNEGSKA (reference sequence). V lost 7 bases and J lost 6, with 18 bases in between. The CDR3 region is CSVWSQGSNGYTF. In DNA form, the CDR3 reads TGCAGTGTTTGGTCTCAGGGTTCTAATGGCTACACCTTC.

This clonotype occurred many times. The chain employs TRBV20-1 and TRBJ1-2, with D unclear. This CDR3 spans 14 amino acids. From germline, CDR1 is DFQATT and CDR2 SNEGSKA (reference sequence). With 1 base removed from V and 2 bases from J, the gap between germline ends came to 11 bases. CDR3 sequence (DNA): TGCAGTGCTAGAGGAACGAGCCCCAACTATGGCTACACCTTC. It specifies CSARGTSPNYGYTF.

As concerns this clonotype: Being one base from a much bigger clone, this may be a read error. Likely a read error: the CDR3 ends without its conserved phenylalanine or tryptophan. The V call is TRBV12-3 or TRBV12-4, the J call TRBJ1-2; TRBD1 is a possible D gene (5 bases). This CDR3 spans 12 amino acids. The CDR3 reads CACREKAYGYTV. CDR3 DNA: TGTGCCTGCAGGGAGAAGGCCTATGGCTACACCGTC.

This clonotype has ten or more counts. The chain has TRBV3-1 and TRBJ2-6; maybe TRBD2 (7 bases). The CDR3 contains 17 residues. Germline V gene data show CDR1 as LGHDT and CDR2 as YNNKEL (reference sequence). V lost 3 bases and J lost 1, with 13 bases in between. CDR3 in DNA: TGTGCCAGCAGCCATACAGGGACTACTTCTGGGGCCAACGTCCTGACTTTC. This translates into CASSHTGTTSGANVLTF.

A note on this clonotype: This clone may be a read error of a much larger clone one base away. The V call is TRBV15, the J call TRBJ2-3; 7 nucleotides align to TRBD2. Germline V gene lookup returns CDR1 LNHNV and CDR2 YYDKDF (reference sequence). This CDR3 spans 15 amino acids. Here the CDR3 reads CATSRAGGRMDTLYF. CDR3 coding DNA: TGTGCCACCAGCAGAGCGGGGGGTCGCATGGATACGCTGTATTTT.

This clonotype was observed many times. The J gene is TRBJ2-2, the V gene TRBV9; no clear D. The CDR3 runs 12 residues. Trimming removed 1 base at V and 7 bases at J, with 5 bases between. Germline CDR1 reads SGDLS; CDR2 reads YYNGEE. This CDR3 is CASSVMVGELFF. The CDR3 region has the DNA TGTGCCAGCAGCGTAATGGTCGGGGAGCTGTTTTTT.

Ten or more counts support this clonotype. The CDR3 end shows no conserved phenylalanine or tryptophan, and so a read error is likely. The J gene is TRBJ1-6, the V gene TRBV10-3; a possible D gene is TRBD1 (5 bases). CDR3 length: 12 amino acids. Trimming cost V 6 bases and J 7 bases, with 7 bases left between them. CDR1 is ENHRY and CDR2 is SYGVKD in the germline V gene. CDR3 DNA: TGTGCCATCAGGGGGGGGAATTCACCCCTCCACTAT. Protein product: CAIRGGNSPLHY.

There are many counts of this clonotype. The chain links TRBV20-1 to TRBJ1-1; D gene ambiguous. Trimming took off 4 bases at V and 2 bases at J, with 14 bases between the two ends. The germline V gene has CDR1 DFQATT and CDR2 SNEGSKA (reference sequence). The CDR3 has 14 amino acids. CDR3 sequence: CSATPGRTNTEAFF. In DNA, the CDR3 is TGCAGTGCTACCCCCGGACGAACAAACACTGAAGCTTTCTTT.

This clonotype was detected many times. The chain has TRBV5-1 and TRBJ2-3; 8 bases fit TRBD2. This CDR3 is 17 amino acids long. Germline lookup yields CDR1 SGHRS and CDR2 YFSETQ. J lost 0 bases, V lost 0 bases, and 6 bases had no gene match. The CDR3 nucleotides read TGCGCCAGCAGCTTGGCCGTTAGCGGGACTAGCACAGATACGCAGTATTTT. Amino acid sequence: CASSLAVSGTSTDTQYF.

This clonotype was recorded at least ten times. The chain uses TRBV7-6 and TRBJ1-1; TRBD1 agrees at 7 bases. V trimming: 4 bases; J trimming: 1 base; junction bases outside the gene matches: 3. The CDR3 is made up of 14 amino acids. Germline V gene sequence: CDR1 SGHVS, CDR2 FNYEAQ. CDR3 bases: TGTGCCAGCAGCTACAGGGGTCAGAACACTGAAGCTTTCTTT. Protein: CASSYRGQNTEAFF. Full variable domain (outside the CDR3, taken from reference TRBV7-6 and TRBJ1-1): GAGVSQSPRYKVTKRGQDVALRCDPISGHVSLYWYRQALGQGPEFLTYFNYEAQQDKSGLPNDRFSAERPEGSISTLTIQRTEQRDSAMYRCASSYRGQNTEAFFGQGTRLTVV.

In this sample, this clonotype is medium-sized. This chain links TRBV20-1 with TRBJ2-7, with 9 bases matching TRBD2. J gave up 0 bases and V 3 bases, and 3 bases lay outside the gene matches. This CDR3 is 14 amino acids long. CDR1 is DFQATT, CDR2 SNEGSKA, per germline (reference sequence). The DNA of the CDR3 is TGCAGTGCTAGTAGCGGGGGAAGCTCCTACGAGCAGTACGTC. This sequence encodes CSASSGGSSYEQYV.

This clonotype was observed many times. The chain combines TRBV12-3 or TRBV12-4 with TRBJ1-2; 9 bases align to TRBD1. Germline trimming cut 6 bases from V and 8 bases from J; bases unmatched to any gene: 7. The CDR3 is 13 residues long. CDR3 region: CASSTGTGRGYTF. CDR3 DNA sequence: TGTGCCAGCAGCACCGGGACAGGGCGCGGCTACACCTTC.

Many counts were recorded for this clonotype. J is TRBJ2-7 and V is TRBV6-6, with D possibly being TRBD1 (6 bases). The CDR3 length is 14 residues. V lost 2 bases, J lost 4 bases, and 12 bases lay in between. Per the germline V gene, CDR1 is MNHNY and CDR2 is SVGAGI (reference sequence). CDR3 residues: CASSYGGSGYEQYV. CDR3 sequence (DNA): TGTGCCAGCAGTTACGGGGGCTCAGGGTACGAGCAGTACGTC.

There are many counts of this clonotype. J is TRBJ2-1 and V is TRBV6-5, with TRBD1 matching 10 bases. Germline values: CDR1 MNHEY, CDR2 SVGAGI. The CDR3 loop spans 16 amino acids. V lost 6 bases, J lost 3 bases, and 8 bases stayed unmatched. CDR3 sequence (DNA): TGTGCCAGCAGGCCCCTAGGGACAGGGGACTACAATGAGCAGTTCTTC. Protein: CASRPLGTGDYNEQFF.

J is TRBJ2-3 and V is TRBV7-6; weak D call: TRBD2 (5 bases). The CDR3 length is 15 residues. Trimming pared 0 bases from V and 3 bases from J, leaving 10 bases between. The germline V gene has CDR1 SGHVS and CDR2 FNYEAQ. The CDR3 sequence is CASSLAPRGTDTQYF. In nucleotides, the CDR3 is TGTGCCAGCAGCTTAGCCCCCCGGGGAACAGATACGCAGTATTTT. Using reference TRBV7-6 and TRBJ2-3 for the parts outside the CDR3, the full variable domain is GAGVSQSPRYKVTKRGQDVALRCDPISGHVSLYWYRQALGQGPEFLTYFNYEAQQDKSGLPNDRFSAERPEGSISTLTIQRTEQRDSAMYRCASSLAPRGTDTQYFGPGTRLTVL.

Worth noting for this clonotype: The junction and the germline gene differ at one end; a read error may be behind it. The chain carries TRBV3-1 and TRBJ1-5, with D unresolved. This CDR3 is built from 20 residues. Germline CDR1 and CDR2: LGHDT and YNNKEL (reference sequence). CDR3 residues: CASSQVYIRLEPRVNQPQNF. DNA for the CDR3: TGTGCCAGCAGCCAAGTATATATCAGGTTGGAACCCCGGGTGAATCAGCCCCAGAATTTT.

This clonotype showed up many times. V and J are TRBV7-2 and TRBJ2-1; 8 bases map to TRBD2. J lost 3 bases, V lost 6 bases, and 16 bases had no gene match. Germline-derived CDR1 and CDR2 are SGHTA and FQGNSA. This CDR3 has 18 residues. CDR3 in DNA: TGTGCCAGCAGGGGGGCTCAGGGGAAGCGGGAGATCTACAATGAGCAGTTCTTC. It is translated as CASRGAQGKREIYNEQFF.

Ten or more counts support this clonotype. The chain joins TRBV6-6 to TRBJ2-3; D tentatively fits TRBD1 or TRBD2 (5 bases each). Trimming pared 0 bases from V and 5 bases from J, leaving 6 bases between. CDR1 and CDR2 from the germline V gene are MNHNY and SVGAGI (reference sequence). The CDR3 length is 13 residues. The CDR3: CASSYSGVDTQYF. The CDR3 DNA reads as TGTGCCAGCAGTTACTCGGGGGTAGATACGCAGTATTTT.

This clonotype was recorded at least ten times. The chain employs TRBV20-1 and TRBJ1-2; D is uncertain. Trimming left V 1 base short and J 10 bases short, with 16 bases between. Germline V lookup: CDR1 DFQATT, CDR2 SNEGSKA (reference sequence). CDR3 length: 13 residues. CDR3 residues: CSARGSAGSDYTF. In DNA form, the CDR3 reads TGCAGTGCTAGAGGATCGGCGGGGTCGGACTACACCTTC.

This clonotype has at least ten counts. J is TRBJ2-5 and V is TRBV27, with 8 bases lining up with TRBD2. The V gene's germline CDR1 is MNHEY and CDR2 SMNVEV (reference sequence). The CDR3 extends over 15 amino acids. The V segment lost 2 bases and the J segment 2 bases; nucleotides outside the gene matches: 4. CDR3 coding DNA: TGTGCCAGCAGTTTACTCGGGGGGGAACAAGAGACCCAGTACTTC. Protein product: CASSLLGGEQETQYF.

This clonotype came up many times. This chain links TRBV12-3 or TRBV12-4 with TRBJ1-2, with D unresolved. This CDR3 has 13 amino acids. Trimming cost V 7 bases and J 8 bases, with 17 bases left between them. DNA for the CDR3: TGTGCCAGCAACCTAGGCTACAGCGGGGGCTACACCTTC. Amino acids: CASNLGYSGGYTF.

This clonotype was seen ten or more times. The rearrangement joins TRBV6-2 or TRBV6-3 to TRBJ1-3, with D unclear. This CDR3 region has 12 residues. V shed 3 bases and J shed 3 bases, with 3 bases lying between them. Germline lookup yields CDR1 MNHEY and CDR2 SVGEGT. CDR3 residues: CASSYGGNTIYF. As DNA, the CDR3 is TGTGCCAGCAGTTATGGTGGAAACACCATATATTTT.

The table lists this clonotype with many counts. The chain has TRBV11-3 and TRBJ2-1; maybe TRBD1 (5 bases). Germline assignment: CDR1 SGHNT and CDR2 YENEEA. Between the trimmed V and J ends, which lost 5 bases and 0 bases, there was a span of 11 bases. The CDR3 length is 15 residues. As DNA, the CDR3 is TGTGCCAGCAGCCTGACAGTTAACTCCTACAATGAGCAGTTCTTC. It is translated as CASSLTVNSYNEQFF. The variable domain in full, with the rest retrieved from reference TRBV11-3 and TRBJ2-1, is EAGVVQSPRYKIIEKKQPVAFWCNPISGHNTLYWYLQNLGQGPELLIRYENEEAVDDSQLPKDRFSAERLKGVDSTLKIQPAELGDSAVYLCASSLTVNSYNEQFFGPGTRLTVL.

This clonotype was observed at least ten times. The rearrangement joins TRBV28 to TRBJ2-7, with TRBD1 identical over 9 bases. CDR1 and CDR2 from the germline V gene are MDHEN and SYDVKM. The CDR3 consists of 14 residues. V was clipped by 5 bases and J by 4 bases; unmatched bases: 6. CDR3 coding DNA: TGTGCCAGCAGTCGACAGGGGGTAGCGTACGAGCAGTACGTC. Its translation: CASSRQGVAYEQYV.

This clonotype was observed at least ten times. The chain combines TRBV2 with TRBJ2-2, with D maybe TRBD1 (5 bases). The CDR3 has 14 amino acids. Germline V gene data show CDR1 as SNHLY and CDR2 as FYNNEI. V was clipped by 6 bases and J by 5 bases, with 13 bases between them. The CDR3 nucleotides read TGTGCCAGCAGACTCTTGACAGCTACCGGGGAGCTGTTTTTT. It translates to CASRLLTATGELFF.

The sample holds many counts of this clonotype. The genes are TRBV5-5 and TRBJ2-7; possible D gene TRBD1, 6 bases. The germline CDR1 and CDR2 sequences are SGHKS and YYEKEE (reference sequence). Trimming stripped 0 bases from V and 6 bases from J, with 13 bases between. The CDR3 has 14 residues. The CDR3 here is CASSLGQEVGEQYF. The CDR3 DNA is TGTGCCAGCAGCTTGGGACAGGAGGTCGGCGAGCAGTACTTC. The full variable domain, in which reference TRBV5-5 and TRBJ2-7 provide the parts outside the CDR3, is DAGVTQSPTHLIKTRGQQVTLRCSPISGHKSVSWYQQVLGQGPQFIFQYYEKEERGRGNFPDRFSARQFPNYSSELNVNALLLGDSALYLCASSLGQEVGEQYFGPGTRLTVT.

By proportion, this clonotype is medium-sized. Here the CDR3 DNA reads TGCAGTGCTAGCGACCGAGGTACGATGAACACTGAAGCTTTCTTT. Its protein is CSASDRGTMNTEAFF. The V gene is TRBV20-1, the J gene TRBJ1-1; D uncertain. CDR3 length equals 15 residues. Germline loops: CDR1 DFQATT, CDR2 SNEGSKA (reference sequence). Trimming cost V 3 bases and J 0 bases, with 14 bases left between them.

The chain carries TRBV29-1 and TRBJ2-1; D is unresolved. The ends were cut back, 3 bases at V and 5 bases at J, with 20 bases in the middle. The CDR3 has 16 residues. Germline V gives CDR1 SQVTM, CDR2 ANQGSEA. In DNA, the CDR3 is TGCAGCGTTGACGATCACGACACCTCAAGGGACAATGAGCAGTTCTTC. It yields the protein CSVDDHDTSRDNEQFF.

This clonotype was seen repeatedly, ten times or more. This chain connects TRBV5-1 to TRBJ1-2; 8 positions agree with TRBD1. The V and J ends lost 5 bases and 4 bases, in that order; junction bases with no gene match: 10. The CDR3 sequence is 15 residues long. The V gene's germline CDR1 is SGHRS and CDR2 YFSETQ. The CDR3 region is CASSNGQGLTYGYTF. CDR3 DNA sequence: TGCGCCAGCAGTAATGGACAGGGATTGACCTATGGCTACACCTTC.